The sequence of this TCR beta chain was determined in a study of shared clonotypes between healthy human individuals. Study results and limitations: Sequencing depth was predicted to influence how clonotypes are shared among donors.

An even split of each subset's genomic DNA across several immunoSEQ plates was performed. Sorted-subset replicate PCR reactions contained roughly 190 ng DNA, corresponding to some 30,000 T cell genomes. TCRdb's table, derived via immunoSEQ multiplex PCR, lists solely in-frame clones and lacks some. The sample lists roughly 2 million clones, approximately 95% seen once, with about 0.13% in the top ten. Comment on this clone: Its antigen is not known.

Researchers partitioned CD4+ cells into CD45RA+ naive and CD45RA-negative memory subsets. This CDR3 has 13 residues. Trimming took 6 bases from V and 5 from J, leaving 13 bases between them. Germline-derived CDR1 and CDR2 are MNHEY and SVGAGI. Sequenced: naive CD4+ T cells sorted from blood. Subset here: CD45RA+ positively selected. The source is a man younger than 35 in good health. The chain links TRBV6-5 to TRBJ1-2, with D possibly matching TRBD1 (5 bases). The CDR3 here is CASSQTVLYGYTF. In DNA, the CDR3 is TGTGCCAGCAGCCAGACAGTATTGTATGGCTACACCTTC.